The 28 T cell receptor beta chains presented below share a single source sample, sequenced in a study of identical twins. Via MiXCR, TCRdb re-called the 5' RACE reads, giving one row per CDR3 protein. The table lists 420,000 or so distinct CDR3 sequences, about a fifth of them singletons. Sequenced material: naive T cells sorted from blood. The source of these receptors is a middle-aged man in good health.

The chain employs TRBV5-6 and TRBJ2-3; possibly TRBD2 for D (5 bases). CDR1 and CDR2 (germline): SGHDT, YYEEEE. V was trimmed by 8 bases and J by 2 bases, leaving 12 bases between them. The CDR3 covers 13 residues. This CDR3 is CASSSGITDTQYF. For the CDR3, the DNA is TGTGCCAGTTCGAGCGGAATCACAGATACGCAGTATTTT. Looking up the rest from reference TRBV5-6 and TRBJ2-3 gives the full variable domain: DAGVTQSPTHLIKTRGQQVTLRCSPKSGHDTVSWYQQALGQGPQFIFQYYEEEERQRGNFPDRFSGHQFPNYSSELNVNALLLGDSALYLCASSSGITDTQYFGPGTRLTVL.

This clonotype was observed many times. V and J are TRBV6-5 and TRBJ2-3, with 9 nucleotides matching TRBD2. The germline gives CDR1 MNHEY, CDR2 SVGAGI. This CDR3 region has 17 residues. V gave up 0 bases and J gave up 1 base; unmatched junction bases: 5. The CDR3 sequence is CASSYSGLAGRTDTQYF. CDR3 sequence (DNA): TGTGCCAGCAGTTACTCAGGGCTAGCGGGGCGCACAGATACGCAGTATTTT.

V is TRBV20-1 and J is TRBJ2-1, with 9 bases fitting TRBD2. Germline-derived CDR1 and CDR2 are DFQATT and SNEGSKA (reference sequence). This CDR3 contains 13 residues. CDR3 amino acids: CSPRAGGGNEQFF. The CDR3 nucleotides are TGCAGCCCTCGGGCGGGAGGGGGCAATGAGCAGTTCTTC.

This chain joins TRBV28 and TRBJ1-5; TRBD1 aligns across 8 bases. V was pared by 6 bases and J by 5 bases, with 18 bases of the junction left unmatched. This CDR3 is 18 amino acids long. Germline values: CDR1 MDHEN, CDR2 SYDVKM. Here the CDR3 reads CASSPEQGRGQTDQPQHF. The CDR3 coding sequence is TGTGCCAGCAGCCCGGAACAAGGCAGGGGGCAAACGGATCAGCCCCAGCATTTT.

At least ten counts were recorded for this clonotype. The CDR3 region has the DNA TGTGCCAGCAGTGAAGGGCTAGCGGCTAGCACAGATACGCAGTATTTT. Translated: CASSEGLAASTDTQYF. The V gene is TRBV2, the J gene TRBJ2-3; 7 positions match TRBD2. CDR3 length: 16 amino acids. Germline V gene lookup returns CDR1 SNHLY and CDR2 FYNNEI. Trimming removed 1 base from V and 0 bases from J; junction bases left unmatched: 4.

This sequence joins TRBV7-3 and TRBJ2-2, with 11 bases lining up with TRBD2. The ends lost 5 bases at V and 2 bases at J; junction bases unmatched: 7. The CDR3 totals 17 residues. Per germline, CDR1 SGHTA and CDR2 FQGTGA. The CDR3 DNA sequence: TGTGCCAGCAGCCCCGTAGGGACTAGCGGTAACACCGGGGAGCTGTTTTTT. Residues: CASSPVGTSGNTGELFF.

Ten or more counts support this clonotype. The chain joins TRBV20-1 to TRBJ2-1, with 12 bases aligning to TRBD2. This CDR3 spans 14 amino acids. The V segment lost 1 base and the J segment 9 bases; nucleotides outside the gene matches: 4. Germline CDR1 reads DFQATT; CDR2 reads SNEGSKA (reference sequence). CDR3 loop: CSARASGRAGEQFF. The DNA of the CDR3 is TGCAGTGCTAGAGCTAGCGGGAGGGCGGGTGAGCAGTTCTTC.

V gene TRBV5-5 combines with J gene TRBJ2-1; D is perhaps TRBD1 (6 bases). The ends were cut back, 4 bases at V and 0 bases at J, with 14 bases in the middle. The length of the CDR3 is 16 residues. Germline loops: CDR1 SGHKS, CDR2 YYEKEE (reference sequence). The CDR3 protein is CASSRGGPRSYNEQFF. Here the CDR3 DNA reads TGTGCCAGCAGCCGAGGGGGACCGCGCTCCTACAATGAGCAGTTCTTC.

This clonotype was counted many times. The chain has TRBV6-1 and TRBJ2-1; D possibly matches TRBD1 or TRBD2 (5 bases each). Germline CDR1 is MNHNS and CDR2 is SASEGT. The CDR3 extends over 16 amino acids. The germline V and J ends were trimmed by 6 bases and 2 bases, with 17 bases remaining between them. The CDR3 protein is CASRNSGRGPYNEQFF. CDR3 bases: TGTGCCAGCAGGAACTCAGGACGGGGCCCCTACAATGAGCAGTTCTTC.

V usage is TRBV28 and J usage is TRBJ2-2, with no clear D. The V gene lost 3 bases and the J gene lost 4 bases, with 9 bases spanning the gap. Per germline, CDR1 MDHEN and CDR2 SYDVKM. The CDR3 is 14 residues long. This CDR3 is CASSFGLGTGELFF. As DNA, the CDR3 is TGTGCCAGCAGTTTTGGCTTAGGCACCGGGGAGCTGTTTTTT.

This clonotype has ten or more counts. The chain links TRBV6-5 to TRBJ2-7; 7 positions match TRBD2. CDR1 MNHEY and CDR2 SVGAGI come from the germline V gene. The CDR3 is 15 residues long. The V segment lost 6 bases and the J segment 3 bases; nucleotides outside the gene matches: 11. The CDR3 DNA follows: TGTGCCAGCAGGGACTCTAGCGGAGACCTCTACGAGCAGTACTTC. Translated: CASRDSSGDLYEQYF.

Only a few counts were recorded for this clonotype. This chain connects TRBV4-3 to TRBJ2-3; TRBD1 matches 8 bases. Germline CDR1 is LGHNA and CDR2 is YSLEER. V lost 0 bases and J lost 0; bases outside the gene matches: 5. This CDR3 region has 17 residues. CDR3: CASSQEGGQASTDTQYF. The CDR3 bases are TGCGCCAGCAGCCAAGAGGGGGGACAGGCTAGCACAGATACGCAGTATTTT.

Ten or more counts support this clonotype. The chain uses TRBV7-8 and TRBJ2-2; maybe TRBD2 (7 bases). The CDR3 has 15 amino acids. V was trimmed by 5 bases and J by 1 base, leaving 11 bases between them. Per the germline V gene, CDR1 is SGHVS and CDR2 is FQNEAQ. The CDR3 reads CASSRGGRNTGELFF. The CDR3 DNA reads TGTGCCAGCAGCAGGGGGGGCCGGAACACCGGGGAGCTGTTTTTT.

The chain uses TRBV27 and TRBJ2-3; TRBD2 agrees at 9 bases. Germline CDR1 and CDR2: MNHEY and SMNVEV (reference sequence). The CDR3 spans 19 residues. The J segment lost 2 bases and the V segment lost 0 bases, leaving 12 bases of the junction unmatched. CDR3 in amino acids: CASSLSGGGAFPNTDTQYF. The CDR3, as DNA: TGTGCCAGCAGTTTATCGGGCGGGGGGGCCTTCCCAAACACAGATACGCAGTATTTT.

This clonotype was detected ten times or more. J is TRBJ1-1 and V is TRBV5-1; D is unresolved. CDR3 length: 15 amino acids. Germline V gene data show CDR1 as SGHRS and CDR2 as YFSETQ. Trimming removed 5 bases at V and 1 base at J, with 15 bases between. The CDR3 DNA sequence: TGCGCCAGCAGAAAGGTAATCGTCGAGAACACTGAAGCTTTCTTT. Residues: CASRKVIVENTEAFF.

This clonotype was picked up many times. This chain connects TRBV20-1 to TRBJ1-1, with D unresolved. In germline, CDR1 is DFQATT, CDR2 SNEGSKA (reference sequence). The CDR3 has 14 residues. With 0 bases removed from V and 3 bases from J, the gap between germline ends came to 11 bases. The CDR3 nucleotides read TGCAGTGCTAGAGAAGGCCAGGCCTACACTGAAGCTTTCTTT. Its protein is CSAREGQAYTEAFF.

This clonotype appeared many times. The chain recombines TRBV5-1 with TRBJ2-7; D not certain. Germline V gene data show CDR1 as SGHRS and CDR2 as YFSETQ. The CDR3 length is 13 residues. V lost 6 bases and J 0 bases, leaving 10 bases between the germline ends. In nucleotides, the CDR3 is TGCGCCAGCAACCTTGACGGCTCCTACGAGCAGTACTTC. Protein sequence: CASNLDGSYEQYF.

V gene TRBV29-1 combines with J gene TRBJ2-5; D ambiguous. This CDR3 spans 14 amino acids. Germline V gives CDR1 SQVTM, CDR2 ANQGSEA. V was pared by 2 bases and J by 3 bases, with 13 bases between. The CDR3 here is CSVERLALEETQYF. The CDR3 DNA follows: TGCAGCGTTGAAAGGTTAGCTTTGGAAGAGACCCAGTACTTC.

This clonotype was seen a few times. The J gene is TRBJ2-6, the V gene TRBV6-5; no definite D call. The CDR3 covers 14 residues. The V gene lost 0 bases and the J gene lost 2 bases, with 2 bases spanning the gap. The V gene's germline CDR1 is MNHEY and CDR2 SVGAGI. The CDR3 protein is CASSYSTGANVLTF. CDR3 in DNA: TGTGCCAGCAGTTACTCGACTGGGGCCAACGTCCTGACTTTC.

The chain has TRBV9 and TRBJ2-1; TRBD2 matches at 9 bases. After removal of 4 bases from V and 5 bases from J, the junction contained 7 bases not matched to a gene. Germline CDR1 SGDLS, CDR2 YYNGEE. The CDR3 is made up of 15 amino acids. The CDR3 sequence is CASSRSGRINNEQFF. In DNA, the CDR3 is TGTGCCAGCAGCCGTAGCGGGAGAATCAACAATGAGCAGTTCTTC.

This rearrangement joins TRBV7-3 to TRBJ2-1; D may be TRBD1 (6 bases). Trimming shortened V by 2 bases and J by 8 bases, and 13 bases separated the two germline ends. Germline V gene sequence: CDR1 SGHTA, CDR2 FQGTGA. The CDR3 length is 14 residues. CDR3 sequence (DNA): TGTGCCAGCAGCTTAGCGCAGGGGTTGGATGAGCAGTTCTTC. Translated, it gives CASSLAQGLDEQFF. Based on the CDR3 plus reference TRBV7-3 and TRBJ2-1, the full variable domain is GAGVSQTPSNKVTEKGKYVELRCDPISGHTALYWYRQSLGQGPEFLIYFQGTGAADDSGLPNDRFFAVRPEGSVSTLKIQRTERGDSAVYLCASSLAQGLDEQFFGPGTRLTVL.

In its sample, this clonotype was seen many times. The chain uses TRBV12-3 or TRBV12-4 and TRBJ1-1; D gene uncertain. Trimming removed 2 bases at V and 2 bases at J, with 9 bases between. The CDR3 length is 14 residues. This CDR3 reads CASSLKATNTEAFF. CDR3 coding DNA: TGTGCCAGCAGTTTAAAGGCAACTAACACTGAAGCTTTCTTT.

This clonotype has at least ten counts. The chain employs TRBV5-1 and TRBJ2-1; 7 bases map to TRBD1. CDR1 SGHRS and CDR2 YFSETQ come from the germline V gene. V shed 4 bases, J shed 6 bases, and the junction held 10 bases outside the gene matches. The CDR3 runs to 15 residues. The CDR3 loop is CASSLRDSVGNEQFF. The CDR3 nucleotides are TGCGCCAGCAGCCTCCGGGACAGTGTAGGCAATGAGCAGTTCTTC.

This clonotype was observed a handful of times. CDR3 region: CASSPGGLAFYEQYF. The CDR3 DNA is TGTGCCAGCTCACCTGGAGGATTGGCTTTCTACGAGCAGTACTTC. The chain links TRBV18 to TRBJ2-7; D may be TRBD2 (5 bases). The length of the CDR3 is 15 residues. Germline values: CDR1 KGHSH, CDR2 LQKENI. V lost 3 bases and J 3 bases, leaving 15 bases between the germline ends.

This clonotype was seen ten or more times. The J gene is TRBJ2-4, the V gene TRBV5-1; the match to TRBD1 covers 7 bases. V lost 4 bases to trimming and J lost 6 bases; unmatched junction nucleotides: 13. Germline V CDR1 and CDR2: SGHRS, YFSETQ. The CDR3 is made up of 16 amino acids. The CDR3 DNA sequence: TGCGCCAGCAGCCAAAGAGAACAGGGGTTTGGAAACATTCAGTACTTC. Its protein product is CASSQREQGFGNIQYF.

The rearrangement joins TRBV2 to TRBJ1-5; unclear D gene. CDR3 length: 15 residues. V lost 6 bases and J 3 bases, leaving 15 bases between the germline ends. Germline loops: CDR1 SNHLY, CDR2 FYNNEI. The CDR3 spells CASSPRASFNQPQHF. The CDR3, as DNA: TGTGCCAGCAGCCCCCGGGCCTCATTCAATCAGCCCCAGCATTTT.

J is TRBJ1-2 and V is TRBV4-2, with 8 bases identical to TRBD1. The V gene end was trimmed by 4 bases and the J gene end by 6 bases; junction bases not matched to a gene: 13. Germline CDR1 reads LGHNA; CDR2 reads YNFKEQ. CDR3 size: 16 residues. The CDR3 loop is CASSPNPADRADGYTF. CDR3 bases: TGTGCCAGCAGCCCCAACCCGGCGGACAGGGCCGATGGCTACACCTTC.

This clonotype showed up many times. The rearrangement joins TRBV12-3 or TRBV12-4 to TRBJ2-7; D remains unclear. The CDR3 is made up of 15 amino acids. V gave up 0 bases and J gave up 6 bases, with 15 bases separating them. CDR3 region: CASSLAFGELGEQYF. The CDR3 nucleotides are TGTGCCAGCAGTTTAGCGTTTGGAGAGCTGGGCGAGCAGTACTTC.